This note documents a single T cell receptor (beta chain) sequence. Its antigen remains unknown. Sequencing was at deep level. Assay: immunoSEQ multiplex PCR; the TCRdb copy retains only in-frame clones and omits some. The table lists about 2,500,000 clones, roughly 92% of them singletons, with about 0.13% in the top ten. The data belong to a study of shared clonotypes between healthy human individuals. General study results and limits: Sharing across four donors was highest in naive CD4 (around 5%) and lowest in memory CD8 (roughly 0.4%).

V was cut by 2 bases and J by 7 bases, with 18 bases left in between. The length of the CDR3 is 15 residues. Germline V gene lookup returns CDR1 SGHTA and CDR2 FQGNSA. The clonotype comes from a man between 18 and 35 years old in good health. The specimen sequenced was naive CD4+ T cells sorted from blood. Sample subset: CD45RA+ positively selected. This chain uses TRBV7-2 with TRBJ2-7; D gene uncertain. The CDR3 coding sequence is TGTGCCAGCAGCTTATGGTCGTCAACTCCTGGGGAGCAGTACTTC. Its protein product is CASSLWSSTPGEQYF.